These T cell receptor beta chains were read from a single sample in a study of blood T cell repertoires in COVID-19. Assay used: immunoSEQ multiplex PCR; TCRdb lists only in-frame clones, some missing. Among about 180,000 clones, around 80% were seen once, and the ten largest hold 6.5%. Source material: peripheral blood. These receptors originate from a man between 65 and 85 years old with active or convalescent COVID-19. Both conserved end residues are part of each CDR3. The order of the fields is CDR3 DNA, CDR3 protein, J gene, V gene, D gene, clone size. A D gene is named only where the DNA matches it firmly. Not all rows give a size; the values are once, few, many and, for expanded clones, a class.

cdr3_nt: TGCGCCAGCAGTTCCGTGGGGGCTCAGCCCCAGCATTTT
cdr3_aa: CASSSVGAQPQHF
j_call: TRBJ1-5
v_call: TRBV10-2
d_call: NA
clone_size: many

cdr3_nt: TGTGCCGCCGGGGACTTTCAAGAGACCCAGTACTTC
cdr3_aa: CAAGDFQETQYF
j_call: TRBJ2-5
v_call: TRBV6-5
d_call: NA
clone_size: NA

cdr3_nt: TGTGCCAGCTCACCCTCCACAGGGCGGTTGGGTCCAGATACGCAGTATTTT
cdr3_aa: CASSPSTGRLGPDTQYF
j_call: TRBJ2-3
v_call: TRBV18
d_call: NA
clone_size: NA

cdr3_nt: TGTGCTAGTGGTTTCGGGCGGGAGTATGACAATGAGCAGTTCTTC
cdr3_aa: CASGFGREYDNEQFF
j_call: TRBJ2-1
v_call: TRBV12-5
d_call: TRBD2
clone_size: NA

cdr3_nt: TGCGCCAGCAGCCAAGGTAGGGGAAGCTCCTACAATGAGCAGTTCTTC
cdr3_aa: CASSQGRGSSYNEQFF
j_call: TRBJ2-1
v_call: TRBV4-1
d_call: NA
clone_size: NA

cdr3_nt: TGTGCCAGCAGCCCGACTCCAGTCTCTGGAAACACCATATATTTT
cdr3_aa: CASSPTPVSGNTIYF
j_call: TRBJ1-3
v_call: TRBV19
d_call: NA
clone_size: NA

cdr3_nt: TGTGCCAGCAGCTTAGCGTCGGTCTACGAGCAGTACTTC
cdr3_aa: CASSLASVYEQYF
j_call: TRBJ2-7
v_call: TRBV7-9
d_call: NA
clone_size: NA

cdr3_nt: TGTGCCAGCAGCCCCCCGGGACAGGGGGCTATTGACTATGGCTACACCTTC
cdr3_aa: CASSPPGQGAIDYGYTF
j_call: TRBJ1-2
v_call: TRBV11-2
d_call: TRBD1
clone_size: NA

cdr3_nt: TGCAGCGTTCGACCACAGGCGAACACTGAAGCTTTCTTT
cdr3_aa: CSVRPQANTEAFF
j_call: TRBJ1-1
v_call: TRBV29-1
d_call: NA
clone_size: NA

cdr3_nt: TGTGCCAGCTCACCCCTTGGTCAGGGTTTGGGTCAGGCTTTCTTT
cdr3_aa: CASSPLGQGLGQAFF
j_call: TRBJ1-1
v_call: TRBV18
d_call: NA
clone_size: NA

cdr3_nt: TGTGCCAGCAGTGGACAGGGAAGTCAGCCCCAGCATTTT
cdr3_aa: CASSGQGSQPQHF
j_call: TRBJ1-5
v_call: TRBV2
d_call: TRBD1
clone_size: NA

cdr3_nt: TGTGCCAGCAGCCCCCGGGTAGCGGCCTACGAGCAGTACTTC
cdr3_aa: CASSPRVAAYEQYF
j_call: TRBJ2-7
v_call: TRBV9
d_call: NA
clone_size: NA

cdr3_nt: TGTGCCAGCAGCTTGAGTCCTGCGGGCGGCTCCTACGAGCAGTACTTC
cdr3_aa: CASSLSPAGGSYEQYF
j_call: TRBJ2-7
v_call: TRBV5-5
d_call: NA
clone_size: once

cdr3_nt: TGTGCCAGCAGTCCAGGGCAACCGGGACAAGAAAAACTGTTTTTT
cdr3_aa: CASSPGQPGQEKLFF
j_call: TRBJ1-4
v_call: TRBV27
d_call: NA
clone_size: NA

cdr3_nt: TGTGCCAGCAGCTGGGGGCAGGTGAACACTGAAGCTTTCTTT
cdr3_aa: CASSWGQVNTEAFF
j_call: TRBJ1-1
v_call: TRBV7-9
d_call: NA
clone_size: NA

cdr3_nt: TGCGCCAGCAGCTTGGGAACTAGCGGGAGGATATCCCCCTACGAGCAGTACTTC
cdr3_aa: CASSLGTSGRISPYEQYF
j_call: TRBJ2-7
v_call: TRBV5-1
d_call: TRBD2
clone_size: NA

cdr3_nt: TGTGCCAGCAGCCCTTACAGGGGGCAAACTGAAGCTTTCTTT
cdr3_aa: CASSPYRGQTEAFF
j_call: TRBJ1-1
v_call: TRBV14
d_call: TRBD1
clone_size: NA

cdr3_nt: TGTGCCAGCAGTATCCTCGGGGGGAACACTGAAGCTTTCTTT
cdr3_aa: CASSILGGNTEAFF
j_call: TRBJ1-1
v_call: TRBV28
d_call: NA
clone_size: NA

cdr3_nt: TGTGCCAGCAGTGGGGACAGGGTCTCCAATTCACCCCTCCACTTT
cdr3_aa: CASSGDRVSNSPLHF
j_call: TRBJ1-6
v_call: TRBV7-2
d_call: TRBD1
clone_size: few

cdr3_nt: TGTGCCAGCAGCCATGGACTAGAAACATCCGGGGAGCTGTTTTTT
cdr3_aa: CASSHGLETSGELFF
j_call: TRBJ2-2
v_call: TRBV3-1/TRBV3-2
d_call: TRBD2
clone_size: NA

cdr3_nt: TGTGCCAGCAGTGAACCTAAGACAGGAGCCAAAAACATTCAGTACTTC
cdr3_aa: CASSEPKTGAKNIQYF
j_call: TRBJ2-4
v_call: TRBV2
d_call: NA
clone_size: NA

cdr3_nt: TGCGCCAGCAGCTCCGGGACAGGCCTCATGGGGGAGCTGTTTTTT
cdr3_aa: CASSSGTGLMGELFF
j_call: TRBJ2-2
v_call: TRBV5-1
d_call: TRBD1
clone_size: NA

cdr3_nt: TGCAGCGTTGTGGGACTAGCAAACTCCTACAATGAGCAGTTCTTC
cdr3_aa: CSVVGLANSYNEQFF
j_call: TRBJ2-1
v_call: TRBV29-1
d_call: TRBD2
clone_size: NA

cdr3_nt: TGTGCTAGTGGCCTGAGACAGGGAGGTTTCACTGAAGCTTTCTTT
cdr3_aa: CASGLRQGGFTEAFF
j_call: TRBJ1-1
v_call: TRBV12-5
d_call: TRBD1
clone_size: NA

cdr3_nt: TGTGCCAGCAGCGTCGCGGCCCTAGCTCGCACAGATACGCAGTATTTT
cdr3_aa: CASSVAALARTDTQYF
j_call: TRBJ2-3
v_call: TRBV9
d_call: NA
clone_size: once

cdr3_nt: TGTGCCAGTAGTACCTCCAGGGGGCAGCCCCAGCATTTT
cdr3_aa: CASSTSRGQPQHF
j_call: TRBJ1-5
v_call: TRBV19
d_call: TRBD1
clone_size: NA

cdr3_nt: TGTGCCGGGACGATAGCGGGGACTGCCTACGAGCAGTACTTC
cdr3_aa: CAGTIAGTAYEQYF
j_call: TRBJ2-7
v_call: TRBV2
d_call: TRBD2
clone_size: NA

cdr3_nt: TGTGCCAGCAGCCAGTACGGTAGCGGAAATGAGCAGTTCTTC
cdr3_aa: CASSQYGSGNEQFF
j_call: TRBJ2-1
v_call: TRBV7-2
d_call: NA
clone_size: NA

cdr3_nt: TGCGCCAGCAGCCCTACCATTTCTAACTATGGCTACACCTTC
cdr3_aa: CASSPTISNYGYTF
j_call: TRBJ1-2
v_call: TRBV4-3
d_call: NA
clone_size: NA

cdr3_nt: TGTGCCAGCAGTGGCCCGGGACAGGCGACTGGAAACACCATATATTTT
cdr3_aa: CASSGPGQATGNTIYF
j_call: TRBJ1-3
v_call: TRBV6-6
d_call: TRBD1
clone_size: NA

cdr3_nt: TGTGCCAGTAGTATCTCCAGGGGCAGACAGCCCCAGCATTTT
cdr3_aa: CASSISRGRQPQHF
j_call: TRBJ1-5
v_call: TRBV19
d_call: NA
clone_size: NA

cdr3_nt: TGCGCCAGCAGCTTGGAGGCGGGAGGTGGCTACACCTTC
cdr3_aa: CASSLEAGGGYTF
j_call: TRBJ1-2
v_call: TRBV5-1
d_call: NA
clone_size: NA

cdr3_nt: TGTGCCAGCAGACCGGGGGAGGGGAATTCACCCCTCCACTTT
cdr3_aa: CASRPGEGNSPLHF
j_call: TRBJ1-6
v_call: TRBV7-6
d_call: NA
clone_size: NA

cdr3_nt: TGTGCCAGCAGCCAGGCAGACAGGGGGCGGGTCACCGGGGAGCTGTTTTTT
cdr3_aa: CASSQADRGRVTGELFF
j_call: TRBJ2-2
v_call: TRBV4-2
d_call: TRBD1
clone_size: NA

cdr3_nt: TGTGCCAGCAGAAAAAGCGGGGTTTCCTACGAGCAGTACTTC
cdr3_aa: CASRKSGVSYEQYF
j_call: TRBJ2-7
v_call: TRBV6-5
d_call: TRBD2
clone_size: NA

cdr3_nt: TGTGCCAGTAGAGGAGGGCCCTCCAACTATGGCTACACCTTC
cdr3_aa: CASRGGPSNYGYTF
j_call: TRBJ1-2
v_call: TRBV19
d_call: NA
clone_size: NA

cdr3_nt: TGTGCCAGCCTTCGACAGGGAGACACAGATACGCAGTATTTT
cdr3_aa: CASLRQGDTDTQYF
j_call: TRBJ2-3
v_call: TRBV2
d_call: TRBD1
clone_size: once

cdr3_nt: TGTGCCAGCAGTGAATATAAGGGGGAGTCCGCTGCCAAAAACATTCAGTACTTC
cdr3_aa: CASSEYKGESAAKNIQYF
j_call: TRBJ2-4
v_call: TRBV6-1
d_call: NA
clone_size: NA

cdr3_nt: TGTGCCAGCAGTGACAGACAGGCCTCCTGGGATGGCTACACCTTC
cdr3_aa: CASSDRQASWDGYTF
j_call: TRBJ1-2
v_call: TRBV2
d_call: NA
clone_size: few

cdr3_nt: TGTGCCACCAGTGTCGTATCTAGTGATCCCTACGAGCAGTACTTC
cdr3_aa: CATSVVSSDPYEQYF
j_call: TRBJ2-7
v_call: TRBV24-1
d_call: NA
clone_size: NA

cdr3_nt: TGTGCCAGCAGTCATAGACAGGGGGCCTTTGCTGGCGCTTTCTTT
cdr3_aa: CASSHRQGAFAGAFF
j_call: TRBJ1-1
v_call: TRBV6-5
d_call: TRBD1
clone_size: NA

cdr3_nt: TGCGCCAGCAGCCACCAGGGGACAGGGGGCTTGAACACTGAAGCTTTCTTT
cdr3_aa: CASSHQGTGGLNTEAFF
j_call: TRBJ1-1
v_call: TRBV23-1
d_call: TRBD1
clone_size: once

cdr3_nt: TGCGCCAGCAGCTTGGGGACAGCTAACTATGGCTACACCTTC
cdr3_aa: CASSLGTANYGYTF
j_call: TRBJ1-2
v_call: TRBV5-1
d_call: NA
clone_size: NA

cdr3_nt: TGTGCCAGCAGTCCCCTGACTAGCGGGGGGAACAATGAGCAGTTCTTC
cdr3_aa: CASSPLTSGGNNEQFF
j_call: TRBJ2-1
v_call: TRBV6-2/TRBV6-3
d_call: TRBD2
clone_size: NA

cdr3_nt: TGTGCCAGCAGCCAAGATGTCGGAGCGGGTGACTACGAGCAGTACTTC
cdr3_aa: CASSQDVGAGDYEQYF
j_call: TRBJ2-7
v_call: TRBV4-2
d_call: NA
clone_size: NA

cdr3_nt: TGTGCCAGCAGCGTGTCGGGAGAAGAGACCCAGTACTTC
cdr3_aa: CASSVSGEETQYF
j_call: TRBJ2-5
v_call: TRBV9
d_call: NA
clone_size: NA

cdr3_nt: TGTGCCTCTAGTCTTGGGGGTACAGGGGGGACCTACGAGCAGTACTTC
cdr3_aa: CASSLGGTGGTYEQYF
j_call: TRBJ2-7
v_call: TRBV19
d_call: TRBD1
clone_size: few

cdr3_nt: TGCAGTGTCACAACTAATGAAAAACTGTTTTTT
cdr3_aa: CSVTTNEKLFF
j_call: TRBJ1-4
v_call: TRBV29-1
d_call: NA
clone_size: NA

cdr3_nt: TGCAGCGTTACCCTTGGGGGGTCGTTTGGGGCCAACGTCCTGACTTTC
cdr3_aa: CSVTLGGSFGANVLTF
j_call: TRBJ2-6
v_call: TRBV29-1
d_call: NA
clone_size: NA

cdr3_nt: TGTGCCAGCAGCGCCGGGACTAGGAAGGGAAATGAAAAACTGTTTTTT
cdr3_aa: CASSAGTRKGNEKLFF
j_call: TRBJ1-4
v_call: TRBV5-8
d_call: NA
clone_size: NA

cdr3_nt: TGTGCCAGCAGCTTTGACAGGGTCGGCTACACCTTC
cdr3_aa: CASSFDRVGYTF
j_call: TRBJ1-2
v_call: TRBV7-9
d_call: TRBD1
clone_size: few

cdr3_nt: TGCGCCAGCAGCCAAGATCGGTGGCAGGGGGGAAACACCGGGGAGCTGTTTTTT
cdr3_aa: CASSQDRWQGGNTGELFF
j_call: TRBJ2-2
v_call: TRBV4-3
d_call: NA
clone_size: NA

cdr3_nt: TGCGCCAGCCGGGAAGGGAACACCGGGGAGCTGTTTTTT
cdr3_aa: CASREGNTGELFF
j_call: TRBJ2-2
v_call: TRBV5-1
d_call: NA
clone_size: NA

cdr3_nt: TGTGCCAGCCAAACCGGGACAAACTATGGCTACACCTTC
cdr3_aa: CASQTGTNYGYTF
j_call: TRBJ1-2
v_call: TRBV12-3/TRBV12-4
d_call: NA
clone_size: NA

cdr3_nt: TGTGCCAGCTCACTCTCGACCGGGACAGATACGCAGTATTTT
cdr3_aa: CASSLSTGTDTQYF
j_call: TRBJ2-3
v_call: TRBV18
d_call: NA
clone_size: NA

cdr3_nt: TGTGCCAGCAGCTTAGTTGCGGGGCGGAACAATGAGCAGTTCTTC
cdr3_aa: CASSLVAGRNNEQFF
j_call: TRBJ2-1
v_call: TRBV7-9
d_call: NA
clone_size: NA

cdr3_nt: TGTGCCAGCTCACCCGGTACGACAGGGACCCCAAGGGAGCAGTACTTC
cdr3_aa: CASSPGTTGTPREQYF
j_call: TRBJ2-7
v_call: TRBV18
d_call: TRBD1
clone_size: few

cdr3_nt: TGTGCCAGCGGCAGAGTCAGCGGCGAGCAGTACTTC
cdr3_aa: CASGRVSGEQYF
j_call: TRBJ2-7
v_call: TRBV13
d_call: NA
clone_size: NA

cdr3_nt: TGTGCCAGCACCACAGGGGTTTTAGCTAACTATGGCTACACCTTC
cdr3_aa: CASTTGVLANYGYTF
j_call: TRBJ1-2
v_call: TRBV6-5
d_call: TRBD1
clone_size: NA

cdr3_nt: TGTGCCTGGGATAGGGGCCTAGCCAAAAACATTCAGTACTTC
cdr3_aa: CAWDRGLAKNIQYF
j_call: TRBJ2-4
v_call: TRBV30
d_call: NA
clone_size: NA